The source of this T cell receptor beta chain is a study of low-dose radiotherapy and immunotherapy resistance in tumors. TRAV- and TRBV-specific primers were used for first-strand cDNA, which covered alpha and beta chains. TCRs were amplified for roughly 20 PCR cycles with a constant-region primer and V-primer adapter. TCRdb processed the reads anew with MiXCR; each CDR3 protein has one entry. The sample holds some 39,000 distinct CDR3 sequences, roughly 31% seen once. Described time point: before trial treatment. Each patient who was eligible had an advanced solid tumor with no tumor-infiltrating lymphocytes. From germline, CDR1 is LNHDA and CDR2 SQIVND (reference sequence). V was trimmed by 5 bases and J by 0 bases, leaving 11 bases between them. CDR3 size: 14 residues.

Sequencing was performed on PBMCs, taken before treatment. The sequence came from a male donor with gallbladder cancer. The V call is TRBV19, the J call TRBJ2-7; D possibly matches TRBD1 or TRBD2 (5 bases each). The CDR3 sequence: CASSDYRSSYEQYF. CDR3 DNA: TGTGCCAGTAGTGACTACAGGAGCTCCTACGAGCAGTACTTC.